A selection of T cell receptor beta chains follows, all from one sample in a study of identifying expanded T cells in peripheral blood. Produced via immunoSEQ multiplex PCR; TCRdb's table is partial and in-frame only. The sample includes some 91,000 clones, more than 70% seen only once; the top ten take around 4.1%. Input material: blood. These TCRs come from a person aged 18 to 75 in good health. The CDR3 runs from the conserved cysteine through the conserved F or W. D genes are given only for firm matches. Only some rows state a clone size, as once, few, many or a class for expanded clones.

D gene | J gene | V gene | clone size | CDR3 length | CDR3 protein | CDR3 DNA
- | TRBJ1-2 | TRBV10-3 | - | 13 | CAISESDESDYTF | TGTGCCATCAGTGAGTCGGACGAGTCAGACTACACCTTC
TRBD2 | TRBJ2-7 | TRBV27 | - | 14 | CASSFGLAGGEQYF | TGTGCCAGCAGTTTTGGACTAGCGGGGGGCGAGCAGTACTTC
TRBD1 | TRBJ2-1 | TRBV27 | once | 15 | CASSFRGPSYNEQFF | TGTGCCAGCAGTTTTAGGGGGCCCTCCTACAATGAGCAGTTCTTC
- | TRBJ2-1 | TRBV27 | - | 13 | CASSFGRANEQFF | TGTGCCAGCAGTTTCGGCAGGGCCAATGAGCAGTTCTTC
TRBD2 | TRBJ2-1 | TRBV2 | once | 16 | CASIVIAGGSGDEQFF | TGTGCCAGCATTGTAATAGCGGGAGGATCGGGGGATGAGCAGTTCTTC
- | TRBJ2-3 | TRBV5-4 | once | 15 | CASRLDSTSTDTQYF | TGTGCCAGCAGGTTGGACTCAACTAGCACAGATACGCAGTATTTT
- | TRBJ2-7 | TRBV27 | few | 11 | CASRGGYEQYF | TGTGCCAGCAGGGGGGGATACGAGCAGTACTTC
- | TRBJ1-5 | TRBV19 | few | 15 | CASSIVGDSNQPQHF | TGTGCCAGTAGTATCGTAGGGGATAGCAATCAGCCCCAGCATTTT
TRBD2 | TRBJ2-5 | TRBV5-1 | - | 15 | CASSNSAGGAETQYF | TGCGCCAGCAGCAACTCAGCGGGGGGAGCAGAGACCCAGTACTTC
TRBD1 | TRBJ2-5 | TRBV29-1 | - | 12 | CSVGTAQETQYF | TGCAGCGTCGGGACAGCACAAGAGACCCAGTACTTC
- | TRBJ2-7 | TRBV28 | - | 17 | CASSLLLIGLTPYEQYF | TGTGCCAGCAGTTTATTATTAATCGGACTAACCCCCTACGAGCAGTACTTC
TRBD1 | TRBJ1-6 | TRBV6-4 | - | 15 | CASSSTGTDNSPLHF | TGTGCCAGCAGTAGCACCGGGACAGATAATTCACCCCTCCACTTT
- | TRBJ2-5 | TRBV19 | once | 13 | CASSNRDTETQYF | TGTGCCAGTAGTAACCGGGACACAGAGACCCAGTACTTC
- | TRBJ2-7 | TRBV28 | - | 16 | CASSLTGEREHYEQYF | TGTGCCAGCAGTCTTACAGGGGAACGGGAGCATTACGAGCAGTACTTC
- | TRBJ2-7 | TRBV7-8 | - | 13 | CASSSSHGDEQYF | TGTGCCAGCAGCTCCTCACATGGGGACGAGCAGTACTTC
- | TRBJ2-7 | TRBV6-6 | - | 14 | CASRSQTADYEQYF | TGTGCCAGCAGGTCCCAGACGGCCGACTACGAGCAGTACTTC
TRBD1 | TRBJ1-2 | TRBV30 | few | 15 | CAWNSLGQGIGGYTF | TGTGCCTGGAATTCACTCGGACAGGGGATTGGTGGCTACACCTTC
- | TRBJ2-1 | TRBV5-3 | - | 15 | CASSLSRGEHNEQFF | TGTGCCAGCAGTTTGAGCAGGGGGGAACACAATGAGCAGTTCTTC
- | TRBJ1-1 | TRBV28 | - | 12 | CASYTMNTEAFF | TGTGCCAGCTATACGATGAACACTGAAGCTTTCTTT
- | TRBJ2-1 | TRBV7-6 | - | 12 | CASSIRDTEQFF | TGTGCCAGCAGCATCCGGGACACTGAGCAGTTCTTC
- | TRBJ2-1 | TRBV4-1 | - | 15 | CASRQEDNSINEQFF | TGCGCCAGCCGCCAAGAAGATAACTCAATCAATGAGCAGTTCTTC
TRBD1 | TRBJ1-2 | TRBV28 | - | 13 | CASIWGRTGNYTF | TGTGCCAGCATCTGGGGTCGGACAGGGAACTACACCTTC
TRBD2 | TRBJ2-5 | TRBV9 | once | 17 | CASSAGSAGGVQETQYF | TGTGCCAGCAGCGCAGGATCAGCGGGAGGGGTTCAAGAGACCCAGTACTTC
TRBD2 | TRBJ2-3 | TRBV6-5 | - | 15 | CASRLGTSGGNTQYF | TGTGCCAGCAGGCTCGGGACTAGCGGGGGGAATACGCAGTATTTT
- | TRBJ2-7 | TRBV5-8 | - | 15 | CASRDVPGLTYEQYF | TGTGCCAGCAGGGACGTTCCGGGACTGACCTACGAGCAGTACTTC
- | TRBJ2-5 | TRBV9 | - | 14 | CASSVGVVMETQYF | TGTGCCAGCAGCGTGGGGGTAGTAATGGAGACCCAGTACTTC
- | TRBJ2-3 | TRBV10-1 | - | 13 | CASNAGSPDTQYF | TGCGCCAGCAATGCTGGGAGCCCAGATACGCAGTATTTT
- | TRBJ2-5 | TRBV28 | - | 13 | CASSFSLGQTQYF | TGTGCCAGCAGTTTTAGTCTAGGACAGACCCAGTACTTC
- | TRBJ2-3 | TRBV7-2 | once | 15 | CASSLAGQITDTQYF | TGTGCCAGCAGCTTAGCCGGACAAATTACAGATACGCAGTATTTT
- | TRBJ1-1 | TRBV28 | - | 12 | CASSLSGTEAFF | TGTGCCAGCAGTTTATCAGGGACCGAAGCTTTCTTT
- | TRBJ1-2 | TRBV18 | - | 15 | CASSPGGGSNYGYTF | TGTGCCAGCTCACCGGGCGGGGGCTCTAACTATGGCTACACCTTC
- | TRBJ1-1 | TRBV7-9 | once | 11 | CASARMREAFF | TGTGCCAGTGCCCGGATGCGAGAAGCTTTCTTT
- | TRBJ2-5 | TRBV6-5 | - | 13 | CASSYSDKETQYF | TGTGCCAGCAGTTACTCCGACAAAGAGACCCAGTACTTC
- | TRBJ2-3 | TRBV2 | - | 14 | CASRADGKSDTQYF | TGTGCCAGCAGGGCGGACGGGAAGTCAGATACGCAGTATTTT
- | TRBJ2-2 | TRBV6-4 | many | 14 | CASSDSGHTGELFF | TGTGCCAGCAGTGACTCAGGACACACCGGGGAGCTGTTTTTT
- | TRBJ2-7 | TRBV6-5 | once | 12 | CASSLSPDEQYF | TGTGCCAGCAGCTTATCCCCGGACGAGCAGTACTTC
- | TRBJ2-7 | TRBV7-8 | - | 17 | CASSLALFGSMRYEQYF | TGTGCCAGCAGCTTAGCGCTTTTCGGCTCGATGCGGTACGAGCAGTACTTC
TRBD1 | TRBJ1-5 | TRBV9 | - | 12 | CASSGQGGLQHF | TGTGCCAGCAGCGGGCAGGGGGGGCTCCAGCATTTT
TRBD2 | TRBJ2-7 | TRBV29-1 | once | 14 | CSASMKAGGLEQYF | TGCAGCGCGTCTATGAAAGCGGGGGGGCTCGAGCAGTACTTC
- | TRBJ2-3 | TRBV6-1 | - | 15 | CASKLQLTSTDTQYF | TGTGCCAGCAAGCTACAGCTTACCAGCACAGATACGCAGTATTTT
- | TRBJ2-2 | TRBV27 | - | 12 | CASSLSPGELFF | TGTGCCAGCAGTTTGAGCCCCGGGGAGCTGTTTTTT
- | TRBJ1-1 | TRBV19 | - | 15 | CASSIDKGPNTEAFF | TGTGCCAGTAGTATAGATAAGGGGCCGAACACTGAAGCTTTCTTT
- | TRBJ2-5 | TRBV7-9 | - | 17 | CASSLGAGAREQETQYF | TGTGCCAGCAGCTTAGGTGCGGGGGCAAGGGAGCAAGAGACCCAGTACTTC
TRBD1 | TRBJ2-7 | TRBV5-6 | - | 15 | CASRDRDRAPNEQYF | TGTGCCAGCAGGGACCGGGACAGGGCTCCCAACGAGCAGTACTTC
- | TRBJ1-6 | TRBV28 | - | 15 | CASSHRKVNNSPLHF | TGTGCCAGCAGCCACAGGAAAGTCAATAATTCACCCCTCCACTTT
- | TRBJ2-5 | TRBV5-1 | once | 13 | CASSLTEVGTQYF | TGCGCCAGCAGCTTGACAGAGGTCGGGACCCAGTACTTC
TRBD2 | TRBJ2-1 | TRBV7-9 | - | 14 | CASSDLAGHNEQFF | TGTGCCAGCAGCGACCTAGCGGGCCACAATGAGCAGTTCTTC
- | TRBJ2-2 | TRBV18 | - | 14 | CASSPPRDLGELFF | TGTGCCAGCTCACCACCCCGTGACCTGGGGGAGCTGTTTTTT
TRBD1 | TRBJ2-5 | TRBV7-2 | - | 16 | CASSLRPGGYRETQYF | TGTGCCAGCAGCTTAAGGCCAGGGGGCTATCGAGAGACCCAGTACTTC
- | TRBJ1-1 | TRBV25-1 | once | 14 | CASSELGVNTEAFF | TGTGCCAGCAGTGAATTGGGGGTGAACACTGAAGCTTTCTTT
- | TRBJ2-7 | TRBV7-9 | - | 18 | CASSLAVVGVRRSYEQYF | TGTGCCAGCAGCTTAGCAGTAGTCGGCGTCAGAAGATCATACGAGCAGTACTTC
- | TRBJ2-5 | TRBV11-1 | - | 14 | CASSPARVAGTQYF | TGTGCCAGCAGCCCCGCCAGGGTAGCCGGGACCCAGTACTTC
- | TRBJ1-1 | TRBV5-1 | - | 13 | CASSLTGSTEAFF | TGCGCCAGCAGCTTGACAGGGTCGACTGAAGCTTTCTTT
- | TRBJ2-7 | TRBV6-1 | - | 14 | CASSEGYPRGEQYF | TGTGCCAGCAGTGAAGGTTATCCAAGGGGCGAGCAGTACTTC
- | TRBJ2-7 | TRBV14 | - | 12 | CASSSIAYEQYF | TGTGCCAGCAGCAGCATAGCCTACGAGCAGTACTTC
- | TRBJ2-1 | TRBV10-2 | - | 14 | CTQHRRSSYNEQFF | TGCACCCAGCATCGGCGGAGCTCCTACAATGAGCAGTTCTTC
- | TRBJ1-1 | TRBV19 | once | 14 | CASSIEGVNTEAFF | TGTGCCAGTAGTATAGAAGGGGTGAACACTGAAGCTTTCTTT